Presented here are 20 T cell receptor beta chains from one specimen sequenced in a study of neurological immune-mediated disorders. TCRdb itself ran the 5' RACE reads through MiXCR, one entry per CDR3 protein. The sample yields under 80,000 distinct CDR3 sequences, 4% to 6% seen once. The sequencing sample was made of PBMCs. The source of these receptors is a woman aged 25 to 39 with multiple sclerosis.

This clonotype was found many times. CDR3 in DNA: TGCAGTGCTATCGGGGCTAGCGGTCACCAAGAGACCCAGTACTTC. This encodes CSAIGASGHQETQYF. The chain employs TRBV20-1 and TRBJ2-5; 7 positions match TRBD2. Losses at the gene ends were 4 bases for V and 0 bases for J; bases not matched to a gene: 8. The germline gives CDR1 DFQATT, CDR2 SNEGSKA (reference sequence). The CDR3 extends over 15 amino acids.

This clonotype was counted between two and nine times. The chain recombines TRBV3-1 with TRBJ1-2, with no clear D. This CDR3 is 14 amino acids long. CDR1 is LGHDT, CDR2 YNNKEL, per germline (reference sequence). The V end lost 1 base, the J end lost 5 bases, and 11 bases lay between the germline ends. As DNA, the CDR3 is TGTGCCAGCAGCCAAGGTTCTCAGGAGTATGGCTACACCTTC. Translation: CASSQGSQEYGYTF.

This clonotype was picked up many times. The CDR3 protein is CAGIGNTIYF. DNA for the CDR3: TGTGCCGGAATTGGAAACACCATATATTTT. The chain has TRBV15 and TRBJ1-3; D gene uncertain. From germline, CDR1 is LNHNV and CDR2 YYDKDF (reference sequence). The germline V and J ends were trimmed by 11 bases and 3 bases, with 5 bases remaining between them. The CDR3 is 10 amino acids.

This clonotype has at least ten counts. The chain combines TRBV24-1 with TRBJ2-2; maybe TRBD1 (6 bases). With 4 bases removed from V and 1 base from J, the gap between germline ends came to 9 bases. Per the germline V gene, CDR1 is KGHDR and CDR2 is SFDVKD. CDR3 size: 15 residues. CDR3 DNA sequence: TGTGCCACCAGTGACCCGGGACAGAACACCGGGGAGCTGTTTTTT. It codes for CATSDPGQNTGELFF.

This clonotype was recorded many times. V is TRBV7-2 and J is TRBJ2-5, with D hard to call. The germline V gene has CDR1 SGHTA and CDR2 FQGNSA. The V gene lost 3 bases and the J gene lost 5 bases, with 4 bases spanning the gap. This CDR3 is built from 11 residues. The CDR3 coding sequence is TGTGCCAGCAGCTTGATGGAGACCCAGTACTTC. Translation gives CASSLMETQYF.

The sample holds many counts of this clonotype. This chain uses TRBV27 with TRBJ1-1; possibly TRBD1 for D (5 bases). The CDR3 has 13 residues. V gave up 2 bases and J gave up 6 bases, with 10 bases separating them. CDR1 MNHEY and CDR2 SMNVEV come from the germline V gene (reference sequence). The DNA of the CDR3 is TGTGCCAGCAGTTTAAGGGGCCCGGCTGAAGCTTTCTTT. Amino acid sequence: CASSLRGPAEAFF.

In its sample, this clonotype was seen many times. CDR3 protein: CSVDGTDRGSYEQYF. The CDR3 DNA follows: TGCAGCGTTGATGGGACAGACCGAGGCTCGTACGAGCAGTACTTC. This chain uses TRBV29-1 with TRBJ2-7; 7 nucleotides agree with TRBD1. From germline, CDR1 is SQVTM and CDR2 ANQGSEA. CDR3 size: 15 residues. V dropped 3 bases and J dropped 4; count of bases not matched to a gene: 12.

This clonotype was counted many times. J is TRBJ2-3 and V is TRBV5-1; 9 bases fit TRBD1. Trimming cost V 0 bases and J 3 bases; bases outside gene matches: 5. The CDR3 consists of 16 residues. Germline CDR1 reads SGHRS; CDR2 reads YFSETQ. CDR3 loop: CASSLASGTGTDTQYF. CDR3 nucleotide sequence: TGCGCCAGCAGCTTGGCTTCCGGGACAGGGACAGATACGCAGTATTTT.

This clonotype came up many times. CDR3 nucleotide sequence: TGCGCCAGCAGCTTGGTGGCAGGGGATGGCTACACCTTC. Amino acid sequence: CASSLVAGDGYTF. The chain employs TRBV5-1 and TRBJ1-2, with a tentative D call TRBD1 (6 bases). Trimming took off 0 bases at V and 6 bases at J, with 9 bases between the two ends. Germline CDR1 SGHRS, CDR2 YFSETQ. The CDR3 length is 13 residues.

CDR3 loop: CASSQSKPGYGYTF. The DNA of the CDR3 is TGTGCCAGCAGCCAATCGAAACCCGGATATGGCTACACCTTC. The chain has TRBV16 and TRBJ1-2; no clear D. Germline V lookup: CDR1 KGHSY, CDR2 FQNENV. The CDR3 length is 14 residues. V lost 0 bases and J lost 5, with 10 bases in between.

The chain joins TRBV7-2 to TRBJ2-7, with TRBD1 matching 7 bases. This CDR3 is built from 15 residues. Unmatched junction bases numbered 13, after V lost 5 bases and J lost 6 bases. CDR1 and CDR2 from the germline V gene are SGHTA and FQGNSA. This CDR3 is CASSLQTGMGSEQYF. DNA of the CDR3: TGTGCCAGCAGCCTCCAGACAGGGATGGGAAGCGAGCAGTACTTC.

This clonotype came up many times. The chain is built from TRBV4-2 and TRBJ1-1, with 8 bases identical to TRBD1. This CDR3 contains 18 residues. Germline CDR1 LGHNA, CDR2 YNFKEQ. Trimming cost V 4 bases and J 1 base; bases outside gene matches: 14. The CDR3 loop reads CASSRSQTGALTNTEAFF. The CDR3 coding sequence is TGTGCCAGCAGCCGGAGCCAGACAGGGGCTCTTACGAACACTGAAGCTTTCTTT.

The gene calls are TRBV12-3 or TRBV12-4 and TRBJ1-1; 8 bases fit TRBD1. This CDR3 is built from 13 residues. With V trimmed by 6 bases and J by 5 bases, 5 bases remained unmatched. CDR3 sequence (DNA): TGTGCCAGCAGGGACAGGGCACGAACTGAAGCTTTCTTT. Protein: CASRDRARTEAFF.

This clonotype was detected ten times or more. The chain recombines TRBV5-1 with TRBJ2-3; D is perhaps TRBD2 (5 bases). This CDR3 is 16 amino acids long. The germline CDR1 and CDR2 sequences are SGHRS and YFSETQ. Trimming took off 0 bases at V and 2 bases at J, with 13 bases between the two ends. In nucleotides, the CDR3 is TGCGCCAGCAGCTTGGGAGGGCCCCCCTTCACAGATACGCAGTATTTT. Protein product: CASSLGGPPFTDTQYF. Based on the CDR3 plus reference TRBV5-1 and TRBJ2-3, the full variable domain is KAGVTQTPRYLIKTRGQQVTLSCSPISGHRSVSWYQQTPGQGLQFLFEYFSETQRNKGNFPGRFSGRQFSNSRSEMNVSTLELGDSALYLCASSLGGPPFTDTQYFGPGTRLTVL.

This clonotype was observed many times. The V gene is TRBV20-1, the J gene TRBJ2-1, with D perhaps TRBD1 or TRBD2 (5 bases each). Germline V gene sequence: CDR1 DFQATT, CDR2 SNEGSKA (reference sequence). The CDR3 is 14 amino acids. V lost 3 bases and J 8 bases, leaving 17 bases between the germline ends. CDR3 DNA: TGCAGTGCTAGGTATGGGGGTGCATTCGATGAGCAGTTCTTC. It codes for CSARYGGAFDEQFF.

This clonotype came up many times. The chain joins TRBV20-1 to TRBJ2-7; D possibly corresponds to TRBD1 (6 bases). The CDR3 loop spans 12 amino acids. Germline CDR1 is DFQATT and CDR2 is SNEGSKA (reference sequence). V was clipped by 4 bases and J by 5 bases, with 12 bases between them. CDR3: CSAKQGVDEQYF. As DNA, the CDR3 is TGCAGTGCTAAACAGGGAGTGGACGAGCAGTACTTC.

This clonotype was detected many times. CDR3 residues: CASSFQGARKETQYF. The CDR3 region has the DNA TGCGCCAGCAGCTTCCAGGGGGCGCGGAAAGAGACCCAGTACTTC. The chain employs TRBV5-1 and TRBJ2-5; 8 positions match TRBD1. Germline trimming cut 2 bases from V and 3 bases from J; bases unmatched to any gene: 6. Germline CDR1 SGHRS, CDR2 YFSETQ. The CDR3 loop spans 15 amino acids.

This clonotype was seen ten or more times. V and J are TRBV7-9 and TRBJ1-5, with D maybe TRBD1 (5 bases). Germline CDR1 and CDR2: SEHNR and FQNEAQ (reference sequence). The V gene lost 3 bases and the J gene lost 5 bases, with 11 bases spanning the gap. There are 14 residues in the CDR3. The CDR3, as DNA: TGTGCCAGCAGCTTCCCGGGGCTTTATCAGCCCCAGCATTTT. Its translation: CASSFPGLYQPQHF.

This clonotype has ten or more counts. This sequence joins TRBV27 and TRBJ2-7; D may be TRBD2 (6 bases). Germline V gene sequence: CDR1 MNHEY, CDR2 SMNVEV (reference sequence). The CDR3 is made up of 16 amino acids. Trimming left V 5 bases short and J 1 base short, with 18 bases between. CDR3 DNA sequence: TGTGCCAGCAGTCCAAGCGGAGGGACGGTTTCCTACGAGCAGTACTTC. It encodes CASSPSGGTVSYEQYF.

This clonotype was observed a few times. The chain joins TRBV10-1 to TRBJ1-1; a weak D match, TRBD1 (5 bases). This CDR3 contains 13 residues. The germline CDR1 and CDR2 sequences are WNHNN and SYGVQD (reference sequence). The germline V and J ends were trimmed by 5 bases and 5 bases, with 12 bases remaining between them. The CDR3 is CASSLRVGTEAFF. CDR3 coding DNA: TGCGCCAGCAGTCTCAGGGTCGGAACTGAAGCTTTCTTT.